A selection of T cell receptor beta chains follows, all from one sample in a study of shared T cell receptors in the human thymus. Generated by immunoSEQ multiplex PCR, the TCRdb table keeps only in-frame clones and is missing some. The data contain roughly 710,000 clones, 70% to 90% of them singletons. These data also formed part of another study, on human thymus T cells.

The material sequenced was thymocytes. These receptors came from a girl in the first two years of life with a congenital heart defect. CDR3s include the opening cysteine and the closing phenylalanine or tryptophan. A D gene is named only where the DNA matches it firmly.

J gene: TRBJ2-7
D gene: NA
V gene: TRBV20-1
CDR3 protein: CSARIIYEQYF

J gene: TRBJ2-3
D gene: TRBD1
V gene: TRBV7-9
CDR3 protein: CASSFPQGTGPSTDTQYF

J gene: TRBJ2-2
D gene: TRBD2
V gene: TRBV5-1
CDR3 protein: CASSLLPSGDPRDTGELFF

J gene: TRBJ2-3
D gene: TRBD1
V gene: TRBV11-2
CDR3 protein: CASSTSRTGEHTDTQYF

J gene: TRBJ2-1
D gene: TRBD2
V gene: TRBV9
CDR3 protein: CASTYQGLAGGNLSSYNEQFF

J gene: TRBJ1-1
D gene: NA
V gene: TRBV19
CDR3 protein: CASSKNTEAFF

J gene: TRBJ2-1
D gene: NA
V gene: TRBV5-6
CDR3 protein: CASSLVQGLQSSYNEQFF

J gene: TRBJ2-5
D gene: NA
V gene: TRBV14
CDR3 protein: CASSQDPGEYQETQYF

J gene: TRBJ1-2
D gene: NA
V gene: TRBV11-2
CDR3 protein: CASSTRSNRVYGYTF

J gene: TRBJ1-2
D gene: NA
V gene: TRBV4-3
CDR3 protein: CASSQGALPPGGYGYTF

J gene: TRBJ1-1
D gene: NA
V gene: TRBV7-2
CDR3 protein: CASSLSNWWTEAFF